These T cell receptor beta chains were read from a single sample in a study of blood T cell repertoires in COVID-19. The method was immunoSEQ multiplex PCR; TCRdb's version includes in-frame clones alone and lacks a portion of them. The top ten hold about 1.5% of the sample, which has around 240,000 clones, 65% to 90% seen once. Sequenced sample: peripheral blood. The origin of the receptors is a woman aged 40 to 50 who had recovered from COVID-19. Each CDR3 is given without its conserved first and last residue.

v_gene: TRBV7-2
len: 15
j_gene: TRBJ2-1
CDR3aa: ASSSHASGGAQNEQF

v_gene: TRBV28
len: 11
j_gene: TRBJ1-1
CDR3aa: ASSINVRGEAF

v_gene: TRBV28
len: 12
j_gene: TRBJ1-4
CDR3aa: ASRGQGAREKLF

v_gene: TRBV27
len: 15
j_gene: TRBJ1-5
CDR3aa: ASSPAGVTGINQPQH

v_gene: TRBV19
len: 14
j_gene: TRBJ2-5
CDR3aa: ASSFGLAGGKETQY

v_gene: TRBV10-2
len: 12
j_gene: TRBJ1-6
CDR3aa: ASSEHSAGSPLH

v_gene: TRBV2
len: 14
j_gene: TRBJ1-2
CDR3aa: ASSELSQGLSYGYT

v_gene: TRBV11-3
len: 14
j_gene: TRBJ2-7
CDR3aa: ASSHGLAGPFYEQY

v_gene: TRBV11-2
len: 15
j_gene: TRBJ2-2
CDR3aa: ASSPRDGTVNTGELF

v_gene: TRBV15
len: 18
j_gene: TRBJ2-5
CDR3aa: ATSRDRRPGGTSRQETQY

v_gene: TRBV2
len: 12
j_gene: TRBJ2-4
CDR3aa: ASSPGQLKNIQY

v_gene: TRBV12-3/TRBV12-4
len: 10
j_gene: TRBJ1-5
CDR3aa: ASRQGDQPQH

v_gene: TRBV3-1/TRBV3-2
len: 14
j_gene: TRBJ2-7
CDR3aa: ASSPREIIYVHEQY

v_gene: TRBV30
len: 13
j_gene: TRBJ1-4
CDR3aa: AWSVPGTLGEKLF

v_gene: TRBV15
len: 13
j_gene: TRBJ1-5
CDR3aa: ATSRDPYSNQPQH

v_gene: TRBV7-9
len: 10
j_gene: TRBJ1-1
CDR3aa: ASSTSGAEAF

v_gene: TRBV19
len: 11
j_gene: TRBJ1-1
CDR3aa: ASSIPGQGQAS

v_gene: TRBV7-2
len: 13
j_gene: TRBJ2-5
CDR3aa: ASSLTGFGQETQY

v_gene: TRBV2
len: 11
j_gene: TRBJ2-7
CDR3aa: ASRVDRAAEQY

v_gene: TRBV29-1
len: 13
j_gene: TRBJ1-4
CDR3aa: SATRGSATNEKLF

v_gene: TRBV5-1
len: 13
j_gene: TRBJ2-7
CDR3aa: ASSLGTDQSYEQY

v_gene: TRBV2
len: 12
j_gene: TRBJ2-3
CDR3aa: ASRMRQGTDTQY

v_gene: TRBV19
len: 8
j_gene: TRBJ1-1
CDR3aa: ASTSTEAF

v_gene: TRBV5-6
len: 13
j_gene: TRBJ1-3
CDR3aa: ASSGYGDPGNTIY

v_gene: TRBV21-1
len: 12
j_gene: TRBJ1-5
CDR3aa: ASNAGLSNQPQH

v_gene: TRBV19
len: 13
j_gene: TRBJ1-4
CDR3aa: ASSIYGGLDEKLF

v_gene: TRBV4-3
len: 14
j_gene: TRBJ2-3
CDR3aa: ASSQDLGLAADTQY

v_gene: TRBV6-5
len: 12
j_gene: TRBJ1-6
CDR3aa: ASSSRGVNSPLH

v_gene: TRBV2
len: 13
j_gene: TRBJ2-1
CDR3aa: ASLATGRGPHEQF

v_gene: TRBV14
len: 16
j_gene: TRBJ2-1
CDR3aa: ASSQISSVLAGYNEQF

v_gene: TRBV5-1
len: 13
j_gene: TRBJ1-1
CDR3aa: ASSTGTGAGTEAF

v_gene: TRBV2
len: 13
j_gene: TRBJ2-7
CDR3aa: ASSELAGGADEQY

v_gene: TRBV11-2
len: 12
j_gene: TRBJ2-7
CDR3aa: ASSEKGHFDEQY

v_gene: TRBV6-5
len: 14
j_gene: TRBJ1-1
CDR3aa: ASSYSGTLRNTEAF

v_gene: TRBV28
len: 11
j_gene: TRBJ1-1
CDR3aa: ASTRGRDTEAF

v_gene: TRBV25-1
len: 11
j_gene: TRBJ2-7
CDR3aa: ASSAPGGARQY

v_gene: TRBV28
len: 13
j_gene: TRBJ2-1
CDR3aa: ATQSSGQGSPEQF

v_gene: TRBV7-8
len: 11
j_gene: TRBJ1-5
CDR3aa: ASRLQGNQPQH

v_gene: TRBV10-3
len: 14
j_gene: TRBJ1-2
CDR3aa: AISEGALSSSYGYT

v_gene: TRBV2
len: 14
j_gene: TRBJ2-2
CDR3aa: ASSVSGGANTGELF

v_gene: TRBV18
len: 12
j_gene: TRBJ2-1
CDR3aa: ASSPQDSGDEQF

v_gene: TRBV3-1/TRBV3-2
len: 13
j_gene: TRBJ2-1
CDR3aa: ASSQARSSYNEQF

v_gene: TRBV7-8
len: 10
j_gene: TRBJ1-2
CDR3aa: ASSLALEGYT

v_gene: TRBV5-1
len: 12
j_gene: TRBJ1-3
CDR3aa: ASSLEHSGNTIY

v_gene: TRBV7-2
len: 10
j_gene: TRBJ2-7
CDR3aa: ASSLSQYEQY

v_gene: TRBV2
len: 15
j_gene: TRBJ2-6
CDR3aa: ASRRLAGGPGANVLT

v_gene: TRBV9
len: 13
j_gene: TRBJ2-2
CDR3aa: ASSVVDRLAGELF

v_gene: TRBV6-2/TRBV6-3
len: 15
j_gene: TRBJ2-5
CDR3aa: ASSYSGANPSPETQY